A selection of T cell receptor beta chains follows, all from one sample in a study of response to subunit inactivated influenza vaccine. TCRdb re-called the RT-PCR reads through MiXCR, storing one row per CDR3 protein. Of around 760,000 distinct CDR3 sequences detected, approximately 15% appear once; the ten largest clones hold 6.5% to 8.5%. The sample consisted of PBMCs from blood, taken approximately 15 days before vaccination. These receptors all stem from a man aged 50 to 60 who received an inactivated influenza vaccine. CDR3s include the opening cysteine and the closing phenylalanine or tryptophan. Each record gives: J gene, D gene, V gene, clone size, CDR3 length, CDR3 DNA, CDR3 protein. The D gene is left open where the match is weak. Size is stated for part of the rows, as once, few or many counts, or as a class when the clone is expanded.

TRBJ2-1	TRBD2	TRBV27	.	15	TGTGCCACCCAGCGGGAGCGATCCCCCTACAATGAGCAGTTCTTC	CATQRERSPYNEQFF
TRBJ1-6	.	TRBV20-1	few	16	TGCAGTGCTAGAGTCTTCGGGACGGAGGATAATTCACCCCTCCACTTT	CSARVFGTEDNSPLHF
TRBJ1-5	.	TRBV7-8	few	14	TGTGCCAGCAGCTTAGCGAGAGGATTGAGGCCCCAGCATTTT	CASSLARGLRPQHF
TRBJ2-5	.	TRBV6-6	.	13	TGTGCCAGCAGTTACGAAGGGGGTGAGACCCAGTACTTC	CASSYEGGETQYF
TRBJ1-1	.	TRBV5-1	many	13	TGCGCCAGCAGCCCGCTTTCGGGCACTGAAGCTTTCTTT	CASSPLSGTEAFF
TRBJ2-7	TRBD1	TRBV4-2	.	15	TGTGCCAGCAGCCAAGCCGGGACAGACTCTTACGAGCAGTACTTC	CASSQAGTDSYEQYF
TRBJ2-7	.	TRBV13	.	19	TGTGCCAGCAGCACCCGAACAGGGATCAGACGAGGGAGCTCCTACGAGCAGTACTTC	CASSTRTGIRRGSSYEQYF
TRBJ2-3	.	TRBV3-1	few	17	TGTGCCAGCAGCCAATCTCACTTAAGAAGTTCCTCAGATACGCAGTATTTT	CASSQSHLRSSSDTQYF
TRBJ2-2	TRBD1	TRBV20-1	many	13	TGCAGTGCTAGACAGGGGGACACCGGGGAGCTGTTTTTT	CSARQGDTGELFF
TRBJ2-3	.	TRBV2	.	15	TGTGCCAGCACGGCGCCGGGACTCACCACAGATACGCAGTATTTT	CASTAPGLTTDTQYF
TRBJ2-5	.	TRBV29-1	few	13	TGCAGCGTTGGGCCCAGACTGAAAGAGACCCAGTACTTC	CSVGPRLKETQYF
TRBJ2-1	TRBD1	TRBV18	few	15	TGTGCCAGCTCACCACTACAGGGGGTAGGAAATGAGCAGTTCTTC	CASSPLQGVGNEQFF
TRBJ2-7	TRBD2	TRBV12-3/TRBV12-4	few	17	TGTGCCAGCAGTACCCACGGGACTAGCGGGAGCTCCTACGAGCAGTACTTC	CASSTHGTSGSSYEQYF
TRBJ1-2	.	TRBV18	many	15	TGTGCCAGCTCAACCACAGGGCTCAATAACTATGGCTACACCTTC	CASSTTGLNNYGYTF
TRBJ2-2	.	TRBV10-3	many	12	TGTGCCATCAGTGGGCAGCCCGGGGAGCTGTTTTTT	CAISGQPGELFF
TRBJ2-1	TRBD2	TRBV18	once	19	TGTGCCAGCTCACCCTGGGACCCGAGTTTAGCGGGAGCCTACAATGAGCAGTTCTTC	CASSPWDPSLAGAYNEQFF
TRBJ2-7	.	TRBV12-3/TRBV12-4	once	13	TGTGCCAGCAGGACACATAGCTCCTACGAGCAGTACTTC	CASRTHSSYEQYF
TRBJ2-5	TRBD2	TRBV11-2	few	15	TGTGCCAGCAGCTTTAGCGGGGGGCCGAGTGAGACCCAGTACTTC	CASSFSGGPSETQYF
TRBJ1-1	TRBD1	TRBV7-9	.	17	TGTGCCAGCAGCTTAGAGGGGCCGGGACAGTTGAACACTGAAGCTTTCTTT	CASSLEGPGQLNTEAFF
TRBJ1-2	.	TRBV19	.	15	TGTGCCAGCAAGGCGTCCGGGACTGCATCCTATGGCTACACCTTC	CASKASGTASYGYTF
TRBJ1-5	TRBD1	TRBV6-1	.	14	TGTGCCAGCAGCGAAGGGGGCGCGGGGCAGCCCCAGCATTTT	CASSEGGAGQPQHF
TRBJ2-7	.	TRBV27	.	15	TGTGCCAGCAGCCCACCTGGTGGGAGAAGGTACGAGCAGTACTTC	CASSPPGGRRYEQYF
TRBJ2-1	TRBD2	TRBV12-3/TRBV12-4	.	15	TGTGCCAGCAGTCCCGGGAGGGCCACAGACGATGAGCAGTTCTTC	CASSPGRATDDEQFF
TRBJ2-5	.	TRBV18	few	15	TGTGCCAGCTCACAGTCGGACATATTAGGAGAGACCCAGTACTTC	CASSQSDILGETQYF
TRBJ2-3	TRBD1	TRBV18	.	15	TGTGCCAGCTCACCATGGGACAGCCCCCGAGATACGCAGTATTTT	CASSPWDSPRDTQYF
TRBJ2-7	.	TRBV20-1	many	14	TGCAGTGCTAGGACGGGACTCAGCTCCTACGAGCAGTACTTC	CSARTGLSSYEQYF
TRBJ2-5	TRBD2	TRBV15	few	17	TGTGCCACCAGCGGAAGGGGGACTAGCGGAGACCAAGAGACCCAGTACTTC	CATSGRGTSGDQETQYF
TRBJ2-7	TRBD2	TRBV5-6	few	17	TGTGCCAGCAGCTGGGACAGCTATAGCGGGAGGGCCTACGAGCAGTACTTC	CASSWDSYSGRAYEQYF
TRBJ2-5	TRBD2	TRBV6-2/TRBV6-3	.	16	TGTGCCAGCAGTCCCTCCGGGACTAGCGGAAAAGAGACCCAGTACTTC	CASSPSGTSGKETQYF
TRBJ2-7	.	TRBV29-1	many	11	TGCAGCGTTGATGAAGGGGCCGAGCAGTACTTC	CSVDEGAEQYF
TRBJ2-2	.	TRBV20-1	.	13	TGCAGTGCTAGACTCAGGGGCCCCGGGGAGCTGTTTTTT	CSARLRGPGELFF
TRBJ2-3	TRBD2	TRBV4-3	few	16	TGCGCCAGCAGCCAACGGGGGGTCCCTAGCACAGATACGCAGTATTTT	CASSQRGVPSTDTQYF
TRBJ1-2	.	TRBV11-1	.	13	TGTGCCAGCAGCTTAGCAGGGGAGAATGGCTACACCTTC	CASSLAGENGYTF
TRBJ2-7	.	TRBV27	few	16	TGTGCCAGCAGTTTATTGGAGGGGGCGATTCCCTACGAGCAGTACTTC	CASSLLEGAIPYEQYF
TRBJ2-7	.	TRBV20-1	.	12	TGCAGTGCTCGAATTAGAGGGTACGAGCAGTACTTC	CSARIRGYEQYF
TRBJ2-1	.	TRBV5-1	few	15	TGCGCCAGCAGCTTGACCCCGGGTTCGGTATATGAGCAGTTCTTC	CASSLTPGSVYEQFF
TRBJ2-7	.	TRBV4-3	few	14	TGCGCCAGCAGCCAAGAAAGGAGTTTTTACGAGCAGTACTTC	CASSQERSFYEQYF
TRBJ1-4	.	TRBV10-3	.	13	TGTGCCATCAGTCCGGGGGGAGGTAAAAAACTGTTTTTT	CAISPGGGKKLFF
TRBJ1-5	.	TRBV20-1	.	13	TGCAGTGCTCCAAAAGGACCGGACCAGCCCCAGCATTTT	CSAPKGPDQPQHF
TRBJ2-5	.	TRBV7-9	once	16	TGTGCCAGCAGCTTAGTGGCCGGAGGGGTTGCGGAGACCCAGTACTTC	CASSLVAGGVAETQYF
TRBJ2-3	.	TRBV29-1	few	13	TGCAGCGTTGTCCGGGCTACCACAGATACGCAGTATTTT	CSVVRATTDTQYF
TRBJ2-5	TRBD1	TRBV4-1	many	13	TGCGCCAGCAGCCAGCAGACAGGGGAGACCCAGTACTTC	CASSQQTGETQYF
TRBJ1-2	TRBD1	TRBV3-1	few	15	TGTGCCAGCAGCCAATTAACGGACAGGGAGAATGGCTACACCTTC	CASSQLTDRENGYTF
TRBJ1-6	.	TRBV30	.	13	TGTGCCTGGAGAGGAAACCCAGGTTCACCCCTCCACTTT	CAWRGNPGSPLHF
TRBJ2-7	TRBD1	TRBV27	many	13	TGTGCCAGTTCCGGGACAGGGGCCTACGAGCAGTACTTC	CASSGTGAYEQYF
TRBJ2-5	.	TRBV7-7	few	15	TGTGCCAGCAGCTTAGAAGTAGCGGAGGGGGGGACCCAGTACTTC	CASSLEVAEGGTQYF
TRBJ2-5	TRBD2	TRBV9	.	15	TGTGCCAGCAGCGTAGCGGGAGGGATCGGCGAGACCCAGTACTTC	CASSVAGGIGETQYF
TRBJ2-3	.	TRBV14	.	14	TGTGCCAGCAGCCATCGGGCTAGCACAGATACGCAGTATTTT	CASSHRASTDTQYF
TRBJ1-2	.	TRBV14	.	15	TGTGCCAGCAGCCAACTGAGTGGCGGACCATATGGCTACACCTTC	CASSQLSGGPYGYTF
TRBJ2-1	.	TRBV6-2/TRBV6-3	.	14	TGTGCCAGCAGTCTTACGGCAAGTAACAATGAGCAGTTCTTC	CASSLTASNNEQFF
TRBJ1-1	.	TRBV4-3	few	15	TGCGCCAGCAGCCAAGAAAGGGCCGTTGGGACTGAAGCTTTCTTT	CASSQERAVGTEAFF
TRBJ2-3	.	TRBV29-1	many	12	TGCAGCGTTGGGGCAGCCCCAGATACGCAGTATTTT	CSVGAAPDTQYF
TRBJ1-1	.	TRBV3-1	.	13	TGTGCCAGCAGCCGATTATCGGGCACTGAAGCTTTCTTT	CASSRLSGTEAFF
TRBJ1-2	TRBD1	TRBV7-9	many	16	TGTGCCAGCAGCGCAGGGGGCGGAACGGTGAAAGGCGGCTACACCTTC	CASSAGGGTVKGGYTF
TRBJ2-7	TRBD1	TRBV12-3/TRBV12-4	.	16	TGTGCCAGCAGTTTGAGGGGAAACAGGGGATCCTACGAGCAGTACTTC	CASSLRGNRGSYEQYF
TRBJ2-7	.	TRBV20-1	few	14	TGCAGTGCCAACTCTTACCAGGCCACCTACGAGCAGTACTTC	CSANSYQATYEQYF
TRBJ2-5	TRBD1	TRBV3-1	few	14	TGTGCCAGCAGCTACGGGACAGGGGTGGAGACCCAGTACTTC	CASSYGTGVETQYF
TRBJ2-3	TRBD2	TRBV28	.	16	TGTGCCAGCAGTTTATTGGGGGGGGGACTCATAGATACGCAGTATTTT	CASSLLGGGLIDTQYF
TRBJ2-7	.	TRBV28	few	14	TGTGCCAGCACGTTCTCAAGACAGACCTACGAGCAGTACTTC	CASTFSRQTYEQYF
TRBJ2-1	TRBD1	TRBV7-3	few	15	TGTGCCAGCAGCTTATGGGACAGGGTATTGAATGAGCAGTTCTTC	CASSLWDRVLNEQFF